The 29 T cell receptor beta chains presented below share a single source sample, sequenced in a study of OX40 agonist ivuxolimab in advanced cancers. TCRdb's table, derived via immunoSEQ multiplex PCR, lists solely in-frame clones and lacks some. The table has just under 45,000 clones, roughly 78% seen once. The specimen was CD4+ or CD8+ T cells sorted from blood, collected in a trial of the OX40 agonist ivuxolimab. The receptors were sampled from an adult with an advanced solid tumor such as melanoma, head and neck, liver or kidney cancer.

This chain joins TRBV28 and TRBJ1-4; D unclear. V was pared by 6 bases and J by 8 bases, with 19 bases between. This CDR3 region has 15 residues. Germline CDR1 reads MDHEN; CDR2 reads SYDVKM. CDR3 amino acids: CASSGEGGGEEKLFF. As DNA, the CDR3 is TGTGCCAGCAGCGGTGAGGGCGGCGGCGAAGAAAAACTGTTTTTT.

In this sample, this clone turned up a few times. CDR3 sequence (DNA): TGTGCCAGCAGCTGGACAGGTTTGACTGAAGCTTTCTTT. Encoded protein: CASSWTGLTEAFF. The chain has TRBV11-1 and TRBJ1-1, with 7 bases fitting TRBD1. CDR3 length: 13 residues. V was clipped by 4 bases and J by 5 bases; unmatched bases: 4. In germline, CDR1 is SGHAT, CDR2 FQDESV (reference sequence).

The V and J genes are TRBV2 and TRBJ2-1, with TRBD2 identical over 8 bases. Unmatched junction bases numbered 8, after V lost 7 bases and J lost 9 bases. Per the germline V gene, CDR1 is SNHLY and CDR2 is FYNNEI. The CDR3 is 13 amino acids. The CDR3 DNA is TGTGCCAGCATCGGCCAGCGGGGGCGTGAGCAGTTCTTC. This encodes CASIGQRGREQFF.

The V and J genes are TRBV11-2 and TRBJ2-1, with D possibly matching TRBD2 (5 bases). Germline V lookup: CDR1 SGHAT, CDR2 FQNNGV. There are 12 residues in the CDR3. V was shortened by 0 bases and J by 12 bases, with 9 bases between the two germline ends. The CDR3 DNA is TGTGCCAGCAGCTTAGATCAAACTAGGCAGTTCTTC. It codes for CASSLDQTRQFF. Using reference TRBV11-2 and TRBJ2-1 for the parts outside the CDR3, the full variable domain is EAGVAQSPRYKIIEKRQSVAFWCNPISGHATLYWYQQILGQGPKLLIQFQNNGVVDDSQLPKDRFSAERLKGVDSTLKIQPAKLEDSAVYLCASSLDQTRQFFGPGTRLTVL.

This clone showed up just a few times. The rearrangement joins TRBV28 to TRBJ1-1; no clear D. The V and J ends lost 8 bases and 0 bases respectively, with 16 bases between them. Germline lookup yields CDR1 MDHEN and CDR2 SYDVKM. This CDR3 is 15 amino acids long. The DNA of the CDR3 is TGTGCCAGCCCCCCCCGGATAGATATGAACACTGAAGCTTTCTTT. Residues: CASPPRIDMNTEAFF.

This clone was picked up one time. This rearrangement joins TRBV5-1 to TRBJ2-7; TRBD1 might be the D (5 bases). Per germline, CDR1 SGHRS and CDR2 YFSETQ. The CDR3 spans 16 residues. Deletions cut 2 bases from V and 3 bases from J, with 18 bases between. CDR3 DNA: TGCGCCAGCAGCTTAACAGGTTCACGTGAATTCTACGAGCAGTACTTC. Translated: CASSLTGSREFYEQYF.

In its sample, this clone was seen once. The V and J genes are TRBV6-1 and TRBJ1-2, with D perhaps matching TRBD1 (5 bases). This CDR3 comprises 13 residues. V lost 6 bases, J lost 1 base, and 9 bases lay in between. In germline, CDR1 is MNHNS, CDR2 SASEGT. The CDR3 nucleotides are TGTGCCAGCAGCCTACAGGTTAACTATGGCTACACCTTC. It yields the protein CASSLQVNYGYTF.

This clone showed up just a few times. This sequence joins TRBV4-3 and TRBJ1-1, with D possibly TRBD1 on 6 matching bases. The ends were cut back, 4 bases at V and 3 bases at J, with 12 bases in the middle. Germline CDR1 LGHNA, CDR2 YSLEER. There are 14 residues in the CDR3. In DNA, the CDR3 is TGCGCCAGCAGCCTACAGGGAGGGCACACTGAAGCTTTCTTT. It yields the protein CASSLQGGHTEAFF.

The chain links TRBV6-5 to TRBJ2-7; D is possibly TRBD1 (6 bases). CDR1 and CDR2 (germline): MNHEY, SVGAGI. Trimming stripped 5 bases from V and 5 bases from J, with 13 bases between. The CDR3 has 13 residues. The CDR3 is CASSPRQAHEQYF. CDR3 in DNA: TGTGCCAGCAGTCCCCGACAGGCACACGAGCAGTACTTC.

This chain connects TRBV4-1 to TRBJ2-1; 12 bases fit TRBD2. This CDR3 region has 19 residues. After removal of 4 bases from V and 0 bases from J, the junction contained 10 bases not matched to a gene. Germline loops: CDR1 MGHRA, CDR2 YSYEKL. CDR3 amino acids: CASSRSTSGGLSSYNEQFF. The CDR3 DNA follows: TGCGCCAGCAGCCGATCGACTAGCGGGGGACTTAGCTCCTACAATGAGCAGTTCTTC.

The J gene is TRBJ2-3, the V gene TRBV7-2, with 7 bases that match TRBD1. The trim removed 4 bases at V and 0 bases at J, leaving 10 bases unmatched. This CDR3 spans 17 amino acids. Germline assignment: CDR1 SGHTA and CDR2 FQGNSA. In nucleotides, the CDR3 is TGTGCCAGCAGCTCGCAAGGGGACAGCCCTAGCACAGATACGCAGTATTTT. The encoded protein is CASSSQGDSPSTDTQYF.

This clone was seen just once. V gene TRBV11-2 combines with J gene TRBJ2-1, with unresolved D. The CDR3 runs 14 residues. Trimming pared 3 bases from V and 8 bases from J, leaving 14 bases between. Germline V lookup: CDR1 SGHAT, CDR2 FQNNGV. Written as DNA, the CDR3 is TGTGCCAGCAGCTTGGTTGAGACCACAGATGAGCAGTTCTTC. Its protein product is CASSLVETTDEQFF.

This clone was seen many times. The rearrangement uses TRBV11-2 and TRBJ1-4; weak D call: TRBD1 (5 bases). V lost 3 bases to trimming and J lost 8 bases, with 16 bases between them. Germline V gene lookup returns CDR1 SGHAT and CDR2 FQNNGV. This CDR3 is built from 15 residues. CDR3 sequence: CASSFGTGVKEKLFF. The CDR3, as DNA: TGTGCCAGCAGCTTTGGAACGGGGGTTAAGGAAAAACTGTTTTTT.

CDR3 protein: CASSELVGVTGELFF. Here the CDR3 DNA reads TGTGCCAGCAGTGAATTAGTAGGGGTCACCGGGGAGCTGTTTTTT. The chain recombines TRBV25-1 with TRBJ2-2; a weak D match, TRBD1 (5 bases). V was cut by 1 base and J by 4 bases, with 10 bases left in between. CDR3 length equals 15 residues. Per the germline V gene, CDR1 is MGHDK and CDR2 is SYGVNS.

The CDR3 loop is CASSSPAGGLYF. The CDR3 region has the DNA TGTGCCAGCAGCTCGCCAGCGGGAGGATTGTACTTC. The chain has TRBV7-9 and TRBJ2-7; 9 bases are a match to TRBD2. V lost 4 bases to trimming and J lost 12 bases; unmatched junction nucleotides: 7. From germline, CDR1 is SEHNR and CDR2 FQNEAQ (reference sequence). There are 12 residues in the CDR3.

This sequence joins TRBV6-1 and TRBJ2-7, with a possible D match to TRBD1 (5 bases). V was clipped by 6 bases and J by 6 bases, with 6 bases between them. The CDR3 extends over 10 amino acids. Germline loops: CDR1 MNHNS, CDR2 SASEGT. The CDR3 is CASSQGEQYF. The CDR3, as DNA: TGTGCCAGCAGCCAGGGCGAGCAGTACTTC.

The chain employs TRBV14 and TRBJ1-4; 9 bases agree with TRBD1. The CDR3 length is 15 residues. Germline-derived CDR1 and CDR2 are SGHDN and FVKESK. V trimming: 6 bases; J trimming: 6 bases; junction bases outside the gene matches: 8. CDR3: CASSPQTGGHEKLFF. CDR3 sequence (DNA): TGTGCCAGCAGTCCTCAGACAGGGGGACATGAAAAACTGTTTTTT.

The chain employs TRBV5-8 and TRBJ1-2; TRBD1 might be the D (6 bases). Trimming pared 4 bases from V and 2 bases from J, leaving 12 bases between. The CDR3 is 14 residues long. Looked up from germline, CDR1 is SGHTS and CDR2 is YDEGEE. CDR3 nucleotide sequence: TGTGCCAGCAGCCCACAGGGTTTAAACTATGGCTACACCTTC. This sequence encodes CASSPQGLNYGYTF.

V gene TRBV13 combines with J gene TRBJ2-5; D is possibly TRBD1 or TRBD2 (7 bases each). Germline values: CDR1 PRHDT, CDR2 FYEKMQ (reference sequence). Deletions cut 0 bases from V and 5 bases from J, with 13 bases between. There are 15 residues in the CDR3. The CDR3 sequence: CASSLGAQGGETQYF. Here the CDR3 DNA reads TGTGCCAGCAGCTTAGGAGCCCAGGGGGGGGAGACCCAGTACTTC.

This clone was observed a few times. The chain is built from TRBV2 and TRBJ2-2; D not certain. V gave up 4 bases and J gave up 6 bases, with 9 bases separating them. Germline V lookup: CDR1 SNHLY, CDR2 FYNNEI. This CDR3 has 13 amino acids. The CDR3 region has the DNA TGTGCCAGCAGTGTGAACTGGGCCGGGGAGCTGTTTTTT. This gives the protein CASSVNWAGELFF. Complete variable domain (other parts from reference TRBV2 and TRBJ2-2): EPEVTQTPSHQVTQMGQEVILRCVPISNHLYFYWYRQILGQKVEFLVSFYNNEISEKSEIFDDQFSVERPDGSNFTLKIRSTKLEDSAMYFCASSVNWAGELFFGEGSRLTVL.

Details on this clone: The same CDR3 can be traced to other DNA sequences in this sample. The chain recombines TRBV6-6 with TRBJ1-6; no definite D call. Germline V gene sequence: CDR1 MNHNY, CDR2 SVGAGI (reference sequence). This CDR3 is built from 13 residues. V dropped 4 bases and J dropped 10 bases, with 11 bases sitting between them. This chain's CDR3 is CASSSGFGSPLHF. In DNA, the CDR3 is TGTGCCAGCAGTTCCGGGTTTGGATCACCCCTCCACTTT.

This rearrangement joins TRBV7-9 to TRBJ2-7; either TRBD1 or TRBD2 may fit D (5 bases each). CDR1 SEHNR and CDR2 FQNEAQ come from the germline V gene (reference sequence). V lost 3 bases, J lost 6 bases, and 12 bases lay in between. The CDR3 is 13 residues long. CDR3 coding DNA: TGTGCCAGCAGCTTGAGTTCTGGGGGCGAGCAGTACTTC. Residues: CASSLSSGGEQYF.

The chain carries TRBV11-1 and TRBJ2-3; 11 positions match TRBD2. Germline V gives CDR1 SGHAT, CDR2 FQDESV (reference sequence). V was pared by 5 bases and J by 5 bases, with 9 bases of the junction left unmatched. This CDR3 has 16 amino acids. The CDR3 loop is CASSISGGAKVDTQYF. The CDR3 nucleotides read TGTGCCAGCAGCATTAGCGGGGGGGCCAAGGTAGATACGCAGTATTTT.

The chain has TRBV6-5 and TRBJ1-5, with D possibly being TRBD1 (6 bases). The CDR3 has 15 amino acids. Germline CDR1 MNHEY, CDR2 SVGAGI. Trimming removed 0 bases at V and 2 bases at J, with 8 bases between. CDR3 in DNA: TGTGCCAGCAGTTACTCCTACAGGGGCAATCAGCCCCAGCATTTT. Encoded protein: CASSYSYRGNQPQHF.

This sequence joins TRBV11-3 and TRBJ1-1; TRBD1 might be the D (5 bases). The CDR3 is 14 amino acids. Deletions cut 3 bases from V and 1 base from J, with 9 bases between. Per germline, CDR1 SGHNT and CDR2 YENEEA. CDR3 coding DNA: TGTGCCAGCAGCTTGGGACGCGGGAACACTGAAGCTTTCTTT. Translated, it gives CASSLGRGNTEAFF.

This chain joins TRBV6-6 and TRBJ2-3; 9 bases are shared with TRBD2. The CDR3 is 14 residues long. The V and J ends lost 4 bases and 10 bases, in that order; junction bases with no gene match: 9. CDR1 is MNHNY and CDR2 is SVGAGI in the germline V gene (reference sequence). CDR3 loop: CASSWGGREGAQYF. The CDR3 DNA follows: TGTGCCAGCAGTTGGGGCGGGAGGGAAGGTGCGCAGTATTTT.

The CDR3 loop reads CASSLDSTDTQYF. CDR3 sequence (DNA): TGTGCCAGCAGCTTGGATAGCACAGATACGCAGTATTTT. V is TRBV11-2 and J is TRBJ2-3; D is undetermined. CDR1 SGHAT and CDR2 FQNNGV come from the germline V gene. Trimming removed 3 bases at V and 0 bases at J, with 4 bases between. CDR3 size: 13 residues. The full variable domain, rest sourced from reference TRBV11-2 and TRBJ2-3, is EAGVAQSPRYKIIEKRQSVAFWCNPISGHATLYWYQQILGQGPKLLIQFQNNGVVDDSQLPKDRFSAERLKGVDSTLKIQPAKLEDSAVYLCASSLDSTDTQYFGPGTRLTVL.

The sample holds many counts of this clone. This sequence joins TRBV7-8 and TRBJ1-2; 8 bases align to TRBD1. The V gene end was trimmed by 0 bases and the J gene end by 2 bases; junction bases not matched to a gene: 2. The CDR3 is 15 residues long. CDR1 is SGHVS and CDR2 is FQNEAQ in the germline V gene. Here the CDR3 reads CASSLAWTGNYGYTF. DNA for the CDR3: TGTGCCAGCAGCTTAGCGTGGACAGGGAACTATGGCTACACCTTC.

The chain couples TRBV5-1 to TRBJ2-5, with D uncertain. The CDR3 runs 13 residues. Per the germline V gene, CDR1 is SGHRS and CDR2 is YFSETQ. Deletions cut 0 bases from V and 0 bases from J, with 3 bases between. This chain's CDR3 is CASSLGNQETQYF. CDR3 bases: TGCGCCAGCAGCTTGGGTAACCAAGAGACCCAGTACTTC.